The entry below gives a single TCR beta chain sequence along with its context. Antigen: not known. The data stem from a study of early T cells in non-severe SARS-CoV-2 infection. Study-wide background: Chains were not paired, and sequencing was done on bulk RNA from unsorted whole blood.

Unique molecular identifiers were attached to individual cDNA molecules. MiXCR was run by TCRdb on the 5' RACE reads, yielding one entry per CDR3 protein. The sample has 90,000 to 120,000 distinct CDR3 sequences, over 8.5% seen once. CDR1 and CDR2 (germline): SGHVS, FQNEAQ. This CDR3 has 16 amino acids. The ends were cut back, 0 bases at V and 0 bases at J, with 10 bases in the middle. The study, taken as a whole, reports: Anti-spike CD8 responses were favored in VDJdb matching, and private and CD4 specificities were missed.

The clonotype was recovered from an adult who was a healthcare worker with PCR-confirmed SARS-CoV-2 infection or an uninfected control (not recorded which). The sample taken for sequencing was whole blood. The chain carries TRBV7-8 and TRBJ2-3; a possible D gene is TRBD2 (5 bases). The CDR3 DNA is TGTGCCAGCAGCTTAGCGGCTAGCTCTAGCACAGATACGCAGTATTTT. It yields the protein CASSLAASSSTDTQYF.